This entry describes one T cell receptor beta chain. As yet, its antigen is unknown. Germline CDR1 reads SGHTA; CDR2 reads FQGNSA. This CDR3 contains 14 residues. Trimming removed 3 bases from V and 2 bases from J; junction bases left unmatched: 3. TCR sequencing used cDNA made by reverse transcription of extracted RNA. The protocol was immunoSEQ multiplex PCR, while the TCRdb copy is restricted to in-frame clones and leaves out a portion. The table lists about 7,400 clones, 65% to 75% of them singletons. This specimen comes from a study of CD8+ T cells in alopecia areata. The study, taken as a whole, reports: TCRs were shared less clearly across patients than in mice, possibly for HLA-related reasons. Lesional scalp, notably in alopecia totalis/universalis, had clonality above that of normal scalp.

Obtained from alopecia areata patients were lesional scalp punch biopsies along with peripheral blood. The TCR comes from a human donor with alopecia areata. The chain has TRBV7-2 and TRBJ1-2; 7 bases fit TRBD1. The sample in question was skin, obtained at week 0. The CDR3 DNA reads as TGTGCCAGCAGCTTTCAGGGGGTGAACTATGGCTACACCTTC. Translation gives CASSFQGVNYGYTF. The entire variable domain, with the rest obtained from reference TRBV7-2 and TRBJ1-2, is as follows: GAGVSQSPSNKVTEKGKDVELRCDPISGHTALYWYRQSLGQGLEFLIYFQGNSAPDKSGLPSDRFSAERTGGSVSTLTIQRTQQEDSAVYLCASSFQGVNYGYTFGSGTRLTVV.